This TCR beta chain was obtained from a study of T cells in Graves' hyperthyroidism and ophthalmopathy. Findings of the study overall: A model using 13 V-J features told ophthalmopathy apart from stable hyperthyroidism.

Amplified TCR beta CDR3 regions derived from RNA transcripts. With the HTBI primer set, the TCR CDR3 went through a first round of RT-PCR. One entry per CDR3 protein, called by TCRdb with MiXCR from the multiplex PCR reads. The sample includes some 770,000 distinct CDR3 sequences, less than 20% of them seen just once. Concerning this clonotype: Its antigen is still unknown.

Germline assignment: CDR1 SGHTA and CDR2 FQGNSA. This CDR3 is 16 amino acids long. The V end lost 1 base, the J end lost 0 bases, and 10 bases lay between the germline ends. The source is a man between 18 and 35 years old with Graves' hyperthyroidism. The chain carries TRBV7-2 and TRBJ2-1; D is unclear. The specimen sequenced was blood. The CDR3 bases are TGTGCCAGCAGCTTAGTGCAGGCTAGCTCCTACAATGAGCAGTTCTTC. Its translation is CASSLVQASSYNEQFF.